The next 22 T cell receptor beta chains were all read from a single sample in a study of blood T cell repertoires in COVID-19. Profiling relied on immunoSEQ multiplex PCR, and the TCRdb table lists in-frame clones only, not all of them. The table records approximately 120,000 clones, 75% to 90% of them present only once. Material for sequencing was peripheral blood. These receptors all stem from a woman aged 80 or older with COVID-19, enrolled during active disease.

The chain employs TRBV3-1 (or the pseudogene TRBV3-2) and TRBJ2-4; 13 bases align to TRBD2. Germline loops: CDR1 LGHDT, CDR2 YNNKEL (reference sequence). The J segment lost 7 bases and the V segment lost 0 bases, leaving 6 bases of the junction unmatched. The CDR3 has 17 residues. Written as DNA, the CDR3 is TGTGCCAGCAGCCAAGATGCGACTAGCGGGAGGTATAACATTCAGTACTTC. Amino acid sequence: CASSQDATSGRYNIQYF.

The chain is built from TRBV7-8 and TRBJ2-1; 13 positions agree with TRBD2. The CDR3 covers 15 residues. Trimming cost V 1 base and J 8 bases; bases outside gene matches: 2. Germline loops: CDR1 SGHVS, CDR2 FQNEAQ. CDR3 region: CASSLVLAGGDEQFF. The CDR3 bases are TGTGCCAGCAGCTTAGTACTAGCGGGAGGGGATGAGCAGTTCTTC.

The gene calls are TRBV7-2 and TRBJ1-1; D is possibly TRBD1 (6 bases). In germline, CDR1 is SGHTA, CDR2 FQGNSA. Between the trimmed V and J ends, which lost 0 bases and 1 base, there was a span of 21 bases. This CDR3 has 19 residues. The CDR3 is CASSLAPVRPGQQNTEAFF. For the CDR3, the DNA is TGTGCCAGCAGCTTAGCTCCAGTTAGACCGGGACAACAGAACACTGAAGCTTTCTTT.

This chain uses TRBV18 with TRBJ1-2, with D perhaps matching TRBD1 (5 bases). V lost 2 bases and J 0 bases, leaving 10 bases between the germline ends. This CDR3 contains 15 residues. Germline loops: CDR1 KGHSH, CDR2 LQKENI. The CDR3 region is CASSPTVQANYGYTF. DNA for the CDR3: TGTGCCAGCTCACCAACTGTACAGGCTAACTATGGCTACACCTTC.

The chain links TRBV28 to TRBJ1-2, with D uncertain. Germline V CDR1 and CDR2: MDHEN, SYDVKM. Deletions cut 6 bases from V and 5 bases from J, with 13 bases between. CDR3 length: 13 amino acids. The CDR3 loop reads CASSPEEDYGYTF. The CDR3 DNA follows: TGTGCCAGCAGCCCTGAGGAGGATTATGGCTACACCTTC.

The CDR3 DNA is TGTGCCAGCAGCATACAGGGGGCGACCGAAGAGCAGTACTTC. This encodes CASSIQGATEEQYF. The V gene is TRBV9, the J gene TRBJ2-7; the match to TRBD1 covers 9 bases. Per the germline V gene, CDR1 is SGDLS and CDR2 is YYNGEE. The CDR3 runs to 14 residues. V was clipped by 4 bases and J by 7 bases; unmatched bases: 9.

The chain employs TRBV6-4 and TRBJ2-4, with 7 bases that match TRBD1. CDR1 and CDR2 (germline): MRHNA, SNTAGT. The V and J ends lost 5 bases and 9 bases, in that order; junction bases with no gene match: 7. The CDR3 has 13 residues. The CDR3 sequence is CASSRDSFGIQYF. CDR3 coding DNA: TGTGCCAGCAGTAGGGACAGCTTTGGCATTCAGTACTTC.

The rearrangement links TRBV27 to TRBJ1-3; D is undetermined. The CDR3 runs 13 residues. Germline CDR1 and CDR2: MNHEY and SMNVEV (reference sequence). Trimming shortened V by 3 bases and J by 0 bases, and 3 bases separated the two germline ends. This CDR3 is CASSFLSGNTIYF. CDR3 DNA: TGTGCCAGCAGTTTTCTCTCTGGAAACACCATATATTTT.

The V call is TRBV7-9, the J call TRBJ1-2; possibly TRBD1 for D (6 bases). The V gene's germline CDR1 is SEHNR and CDR2 FQNEAQ (reference sequence). Trimming cost V 5 bases and J 6 bases, with 19 bases left between them. The CDR3 spans 15 residues. In DNA, the CDR3 is TGTGCCAGCAGCATCCTCTTAGACAGGATGGATGGCTACACCTTC. It specifies CASSILLDRMDGYTF.

The rearrangement uses TRBV4-1 and TRBJ2-1, with TRBD2 matching over 8 bases. This CDR3 comprises 17 residues. The V and J ends lost 5 bases and 0 bases, in that order; junction bases with no gene match: 9. Germline V gives CDR1 MGHRA, CDR2 YSYEKL. The CDR3 is CASSLYSSGSSYNEQFF. The DNA for the CDR3 is TGCGCCAGCAGCTTATATTCCAGCGGGAGCTCCTACAATGAGCAGTTCTTC.

The J gene is TRBJ2-1, the V gene TRBV7-9, with 11 bases that match TRBD2. After removal of 3 bases from V and 3 bases from J, the junction contained 13 bases not matched to a gene. Germline CDR1 and CDR2: SEHNR and FQNEAQ (reference sequence). The CDR3 length is 19 residues. The CDR3 DNA is TGTGCCAGCAGCTTCCCCGGACTAGCGGGCCGGGAGATCTACAATGAGCAGTTCTTC. Translated, it gives CASSFPGLAGREIYNEQFF.

The table lists this clone with a count of one. This chain joins TRBV3-1 (or the pseudogene TRBV3-2) and TRBJ1-1; D call uncertain. With 4 bases removed from V and 4 bases from J, the gap between germline ends came to 22 bases. This CDR3 is built from 17 residues. Germline V CDR1 and CDR2: LGHDT, YNNKEL (reference sequence). The CDR3 nucleotides read TGTGCCAGCAGCCCCTCAGGCGGGGTCGGGGTGCGCACTGAAGCTTTCTTT. It codes for CASSPSGGVGVRTEAFF.

The chain uses TRBV6-2 or TRBV6-3 and TRBJ1-2; D gene unclear. Germline V lookup: CDR1 MNHEY, CDR2 SVGEGT. Trimming left V 6 bases short and J 3 bases short, with 5 bases between. The length of the CDR3 is 11 residues. The CDR3 sequence is CASSSDYGYTF. The DNA of the CDR3 is TGTGCCAGCAGCTCCGACTATGGCTACACCTTC.

The genes are TRBV6-5 and TRBJ2-7; 10 nucleotides line up with TRBD2. Germline V gene sequence: CDR1 MNHEY, CDR2 SVGAGI. The CDR3 extends over 14 amino acids. J lost 4 bases, V lost 6 bases, and 6 bases had no gene match. As DNA, the CDR3 is TGTGCCAGCAGCAAGCTAGCGGGAGAATACGAGCAGTACTTC. This sequence encodes CASSKLAGEYEQYF.

The chain is built from TRBV29-1 and TRBJ2-5; maybe TRBD1 (6 bases). CDR1 and CDR2 (germline): SQVTM, ANQGSEA. The CDR3 length is 12 residues. The CDR3 DNA follows: TGCACCGTGAGGGGGACCGGAGAGACCCAGTACTTC. Protein: CTVRGTGETQYF.

The J gene is TRBJ2-1, the V gene TRBV5-1; 13 positions match TRBD2. Germline V gene data show CDR1 as SGHRS and CDR2 as YFSETQ. This CDR3 is 15 amino acids long. Trimming took 2 bases from V and 9 from J; bases not matched to a gene: 5. CDR3 DNA: TGCGCCAGCAGCTTAGGACTAGCGGGAGAAGGTGAGCAGTTCTTC. Translation gives CASSLGLAGEGEQFF.

A few counts support this clone. V and J are TRBV4-3 and TRBJ2-5; D call uncertain. The germline V and J ends were trimmed by 0 bases and 2 bases, with 7 bases remaining between them. The germline V gene has CDR1 LGHNA and CDR2 YSLEER. The CDR3 is 14 amino acids. CDR3 bases: TGCGCCAGCAGCCAAGATGGCCAGCAAGAGACCCAGTACTTC. Amino acid sequence: CASSQDGQQETQYF.

The genes are TRBV20-1 and TRBJ2-7; a weak D match, TRBD2 (5 bases). V lost 7 bases, J lost 6 bases, and 13 bases lay in between. The CDR3 has 11 residues. Germline V CDR1 and CDR2: DFQATT, SNEGSKA (reference sequence). The CDR3 bases are TGCAGTGGGCTACTAGGACTCGAGCAGTACTTC. Its protein is CSGLLGLEQYF.

The V and J genes are TRBV5-4 and TRBJ2-3; 9 bases line up with TRBD1. This CDR3 contains 16 residues. Unmatched junction bases numbered 6, after V lost 1 base and J lost 3 bases. Per the germline V gene, CDR1 is SGHNT and CDR2 is YYREEE (reference sequence). The DNA of the CDR3 is TGTGCCAGCAGCTTGCCTGGGACAGGGTTGACAGATACGCAGTATTTT. This gives the protein CASSLPGTGLTDTQYF.

The gene calls are TRBV25-1 and TRBJ1-1; D gene ambiguous. V was pared by 7 bases and J by 1 base, with 13 bases between. This CDR3 contains 14 residues. Germline CDR1 is MGHDK and CDR2 is SYGVNS. CDR3 bases: TGTGCCAGCATCCAAACGGGTCGGAACACTGAAGCTTTCTTT. It translates to CASIQTGRNTEAFF.

This chain joins TRBV20-1 and TRBJ2-3; no definite D call. Germline loops: CDR1 DFQATT, CDR2 SNEGSKA (reference sequence). The CDR3 spans 11 residues. The CDR3 loop is CSTEKTDTQYF. The DNA of the CDR3 is TGCAGCACCGAGAAAACAGATACGCAGTATTTT.

Only one count was recorded for this clone. This chain joins TRBV19 and TRBJ1-5, with D tentatively TRBD1 (5 bases). CDR3 length equals 12 residues. Germline lookup yields CDR1 LNHDA and CDR2 SQIVND (reference sequence). Trimming pared 6 bases from V and 6 bases from J, leaving 9 bases between. The CDR3 here is CASREGIQPQHF. The CDR3 DNA is TGTGCCAGTAGGGAGGGGATTCAGCCCCAGCATTTT.